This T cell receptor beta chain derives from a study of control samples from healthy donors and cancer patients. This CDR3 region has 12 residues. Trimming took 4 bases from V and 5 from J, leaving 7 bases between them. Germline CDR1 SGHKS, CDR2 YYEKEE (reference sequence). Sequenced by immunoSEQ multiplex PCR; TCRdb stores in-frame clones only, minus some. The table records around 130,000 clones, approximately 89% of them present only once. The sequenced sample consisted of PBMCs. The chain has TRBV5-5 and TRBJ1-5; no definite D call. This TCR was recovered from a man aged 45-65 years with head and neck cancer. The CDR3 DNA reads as TGTGCCAGCAGCCTGGAAGATCAGCCCCAGCATTTT. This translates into CASSLEDQPQHF.